The 27 T cell receptor beta chains below were found in one sample sequenced in a study of siplizumab effects on memory and regulatory T cells (dated by TCRdb to between 2018 and 2021). The library was produced with the immunoSEQ multiplex PCR assay. TCRdb obtained this table from immuneACCESS and retained in-frame rearrangements with V and J assigned. These tables miss some clones; where compared with another copy, unresolved V genes account for less than half of the shortfall, and the remainder is unexplained. The sample records about 48,000 clones, roughly nine tenths of which are singletons. 0.35% of the sample goes to the ten largest clones. The sequenced sample consisted of naive CD8+ T cells sorted from blood. The cell subset or site tag for this specimen amounts to: unstimulated naive T cells. These receptors were collected from a human donor in good health.

The rearrangement links TRBV7-9 to TRBJ1-1; possible D gene TRBD1, 6 bases. V dropped 7 bases and J dropped 3 bases, with 12 bases sitting between them. Looked up from germline, CDR1 is SEHNR and CDR2 is FQNEAQ (reference sequence). The CDR3 has 13 residues. The CDR3 DNA reads as TGTGCCAGCACCCCGGGGGGCTACACTGAAGCTTTCTTT. Its translation is CASTPGGYTEAFF.

The chain carries TRBV6-1 and TRBJ2-1; 8 bases agree with TRBD2. The CDR3 has 16 amino acids. The V gene's germline CDR1 is MNHNS and CDR2 SASEGT. V lost 4 bases and J lost 6; bases outside the gene matches: 11. The CDR3 nucleotides are TGTGCCAGCAGTGCCCTTAGCGGGGCATGGGGCAATGAGCAGTTCTTC. Translating it yields CASSALSGAWGNEQFF.

The V and J genes are TRBV19 and TRBJ1-3; D is unclear. This CDR3 has 16 residues. Germline V CDR1 and CDR2: LNHDA, SQIVND (reference sequence). Between the trimmed V and J ends, which lost 5 bases and 2 bases, there was a span of 16 bases. CDR3 loop: CASSVLTYAPGNTIYF. CDR3 bases: TGTGCCAGTAGTGTCCTGACGTACGCTCCTGGAAACACCATATATTTT.

The chain links TRBV25-1 to TRBJ1-1; TRBD1 is a possible D gene (5 bases). From germline, CDR1 is MGHDK and CDR2 SYGVNS. Trimming took 2 bases from V and 6 from J, leaving 13 bases between them. The CDR3 covers 14 residues. As DNA, the CDR3 is TGTGCCAGCAGTGAACAGGGCGGAGGGGCTGAAGCTTTCTTT. Translated: CASSEQGGGAEAFF.

V and J are TRBV11-2 and TRBJ1-4; 7 nucleotides match TRBD1. Looked up from germline, CDR1 is SGHAT and CDR2 is FQNNGV. CDR3 size: 15 residues. V was pared by 6 bases and J by 8 bases, with 12 bases of the junction left unmatched. CDR3: CASSPGQRNGEKLFF. The CDR3 DNA reads TGTGCCAGCAGTCCGGGACAGCGGAACGGAGAAAAACTGTTTTTT.

This rearrangement joins TRBV27 to TRBJ2-7, with unresolved D. This CDR3 is 14 amino acids long. The ends were cut back, 6 bases at V and 6 bases at J, with 18 bases in the middle. CDR1 and CDR2 from the germline V gene are MNHEY and SMNVEV (reference sequence). The CDR3 protein is CASSLGIRASEQYF. The CDR3 DNA follows: TGTGCCAGCAGCCTGGGAATAAGGGCATCCGAGCAGTACTTC.

This chain connects TRBV6-6 to TRBJ2-5, with TRBD1 as a possible D gene (6 bases). There are 16 residues in the CDR3. Germline CDR1 is MNHNY and CDR2 is SVGAGI (reference sequence). Trimming pared 0 bases from V and 3 bases from J, leaving 14 bases between. This CDR3 is CASSYSIGGSKETQYF. The CDR3, as DNA: TGTGCCAGCAGTTACTCGATAGGGGGAAGTAAAGAGACCCAGTACTTC.

The V gene is TRBV5-6, the J gene TRBJ2-2, with 7 bases identical to TRBD1. CDR3 length: 17 residues. CDR1 is SGHDT, CDR2 YYEEEE, per germline. The J segment lost 6 bases and the V segment lost 1 base, leaving 12 bases of the junction unmatched. Written as DNA, the CDR3 is TGTGCCAGCAGCTTGCTGAACGGGACAGAGGGTCCCGGGGAGCTGTTTTTT. Translated: CASSLLNGTEGPGELFF.

Here the CDR3 reads CASSVALNTEAFF. CDR3 DNA: TGTGCCAGTAGTGTGGCTCTGAACACTGAAGCTTTCTTT. The genes are TRBV19 and TRBJ1-1; no clear D. V was shortened by 5 bases and J by 0 bases, with 7 bases between the two germline ends. Germline lookup yields CDR1 LNHDA and CDR2 SQIVND (reference sequence). This CDR3 is 13 amino acids long.

The chain carries TRBV27 and TRBJ2-1; D uncertain. Trimming cost V 6 bases and J 5 bases, with 8 bases left between them. The CDR3 runs 12 residues. The germline CDR1 and CDR2 sequences are MNHEY and SMNVEV (reference sequence). CDR3 coding DNA: TGTGCCAGCAGCCTTTTAAACAATGAGCAGTTCTTC. It translates to CASSLLNNEQFF.

The rearrangement uses TRBV2 and TRBJ1-4; D is possibly TRBD1 (5 bases). The CDR3 has 12 residues. CDR1 and CDR2 (germline): SNHLY, FYNNEI. Trimming took off 7 bases at V and 8 bases at J, with 11 bases between the two ends. The CDR3 loop is CASKVGAEKLFF. Here the CDR3 DNA reads TGTGCCAGCAAGGTCGGGGCAGAAAAACTGTTTTTT.

The chain links TRBV25-1 to TRBJ1-3, with a possible D match to TRBD1 (5 bases). V lost 5 bases and J lost 0, with 8 bases in between. Germline V CDR1 and CDR2: MGHDK, SYGVNS. The CDR3 sequence is 14 residues long. The CDR3, as DNA: TGTGCCAGCAGTTGGGGCACCTCTGGAAACACCATATATTTT. Residues: CASSWGTSGNTIYF.

V gene TRBV10-3 combines with J gene TRBJ2-2; D remains unclear. The CDR3 consists of 13 residues. The germline gives CDR1 ENHRY, CDR2 SYGVKD. V shed 8 bases and J shed 0 bases, with 7 bases lying between them. Here the CDR3 DNA reads TGTGCCATCGACAAGGCGAACACCGGGGAGCTGTTTTTT. Protein: CAIDKANTGELFF.

The chain employs TRBV6-5 and TRBJ2-1; D may match TRBD1 or TRBD2 (5 bases each). Germline CDR1 reads MNHEY; CDR2 reads SVGAGI. The CDR3 sequence is 15 residues long. Trimming left V 4 bases short and J 8 bases short, with 18 bases between. This CDR3 reads CASSSGPFPNDEQFF. CDR3 in DNA: TGTGCCAGCAGTTCGGGACCCTTCCCTAACGATGAGCAGTTCTTC.

The chain employs TRBV19 and TRBJ2-1; D is uncertain. Trimming removed 4 bases from V and 1 base from J, with 5 bases in between. CDR1 and CDR2 from the germline V gene are LNHDA and SQIVND (reference sequence). The CDR3 is made up of 13 amino acids. The CDR3 sequence: CASSSVSYNEQFF. Here the CDR3 DNA reads TGTGCCAGTAGTAGCGTTTCCTACAATGAGCAGTTCTTC.

The chain links TRBV7-9 to TRBJ1-1, with D perhaps TRBD1 (5 bases). There are 14 residues in the CDR3. The V gene's germline CDR1 is SEHNR and CDR2 FQNEAQ (reference sequence). Trimming left V 5 bases short and J 5 bases short, with 15 bases between. The CDR3 DNA sequence: TGTGCCAGCAGCATAGGGGCGGCCGGAACTGAAGCTTTCTTT. Encoded protein: CASSIGAAGTEAFF.

This chain joins TRBV7-9 and TRBJ2-7; perhaps TRBD1 as D (7 bases). CDR3 size: 15 residues. The V end lost 7 bases, the J end lost 1 base, and 17 bases lay between the germline ends. CDR1 is SEHNR and CDR2 is FQNEAQ in the germline V gene (reference sequence). The chain's CDR3 is CASTEEGATSYEQYF. The CDR3 bases are TGTGCCAGCACCGAGGAGGGGGCCACATCCTACGAGCAGTACTTC.

The chain carries TRBV6-5 and TRBJ1-6; TRBD1 is a possible D gene (6 bases). The CDR3 runs to 15 residues. CDR1 is MNHEY, CDR2 SVGAGI, per germline. V was pared by 2 bases and J by 5 bases, with 10 bases between. The CDR3 DNA reads as TGTGCCAGCAGTTACATGACAGGCGATAATTCACCCCTCCACTTT. Protein product: CASSYMTGDNSPLHF.

This clone appeared once. For the CDR3, the DNA is TGTGCCAGTAGTATCGGAGCTGGAGGGGAGACCCAGTACTTC. This codes for CASSIGAGGETQYF. The chain joins TRBV19 to TRBJ2-5; maybe TRBD2 (6 bases). Per the germline V gene, CDR1 is LNHDA and CDR2 is SQIVND (reference sequence). CDR3 size: 14 residues. V shed 3 bases and J shed 5 bases, with 13 bases lying between them. Full variable domain (rest looked up from reference TRBV19 and TRBJ2-5): DGGITQSPKYLFRKEGQNVTLSCEQNLNHDAMYWYRQDPGQGLRLIYYSQIVNDFQKGDIAEGYSVSREKKESFPLTVTSAQKNPTAFYLCASSIGAGGETQYFGPGTRLLVL.

This chain connects TRBV6-1 to TRBJ2-1; 9 bases match TRBD2. The CDR3 runs 15 residues. The germline gives CDR1 MNHNS, CDR2 SASEGT. V lost 7 bases, J lost 7 bases, and 11 bases stayed unmatched. The CDR3 protein is CASIEAGGPVNEQFF. CDR3 DNA: TGTGCCAGCATCGAAGCGGGGGGCCCCGTGAATGAGCAGTTCTTC.

This clone was detected only a few times. This chain connects TRBV7-9 to TRBJ1-2; D not resolved. The germline V gene encodes CDR1 SEHNR and CDR2 FQNEAQ (reference sequence). The ends were cut back, 4 bases at V and 5 bases at J, with 11 bases in the middle. The CDR3 is made up of 13 amino acids. In DNA form, the CDR3 reads TGTGCCAGCAGCTCGGGCCCGAGGTATGGCTACACCTTC. Residues: CASSSGPRYGYTF.

This chain links TRBV10-3 with TRBJ2-2, with 11 bases that match TRBD2. The V gene end was trimmed by 1 base and the J gene end by 2 bases; junction bases not matched to a gene: 3. The germline V gene encodes CDR1 ENHRY and CDR2 SYGVKD. The CDR3 runs 17 residues. In DNA form, the CDR3 reads TGTGCCATCAGTGAGTTAGCGGGAGGGCCAAACACCGGGGAGCTGTTTTTT. Residues: CAISELAGGPNTGELFF.

This chain connects TRBV27 to TRBJ2-7; D not certain. The V and J ends lost 1 base and 0 bases respectively, with 13 bases between them. The CDR3 loop spans 16 amino acids. Germline CDR1 and CDR2: MNHEY and SMNVEV (reference sequence). CDR3 DNA: TGTGCCAGCAGTTTATACCCCCCCCCGAGCTCCTACGAGCAGTACTTC. Protein: CASSLYPPPSSYEQYF.

J is TRBJ1-5 and V is TRBV2; 11 bases are shared with TRBD1. The CDR3 has 14 amino acids. V was pared by 5 bases and J by 10 bases, with 7 bases of the junction left unmatched. Germline CDR1 reads SNHLY; CDR2 reads FYNNEI. The CDR3 DNA sequence: TGTGCCAGCAGTCCCGGGACAGGGGGTCAACCCCAGCATTTT. This codes for CASSPGTGGQPQHF.

This clone was seen only a few times. The chain combines TRBV4-1 with TRBJ1-5, with D perhaps TRBD1 (5 bases). CDR1 is MGHRA, CDR2 YSYEKL, per germline. CDR3 length: 16 residues. Trimming cost V 2 bases and J 2 bases, with 13 bases left between them. The CDR3, as DNA: TGCGCCAGCAGCCAATCCCCAGGGTTCGGCAATCAGCCCCAGCATTTT. It translates to CASSQSPGFGNQPQHF.

Here the CDR3 DNA reads TGTGCCAGCTCTAGCGGGACCTACAATGAGCAGTTCTTC. Its protein is CASSSGTYNEQFF. The rearrangement joins TRBV5-6 to TRBJ2-1; 9 nucleotides agree with TRBD2. The CDR3 covers 13 residues. With V trimmed by 7 bases and J by 2 bases, 1 base remained unmatched. The V gene's germline CDR1 is SGHDT and CDR2 YYEEEE.

The J gene is TRBJ1-1, the V gene TRBV14, with a tentative D call TRBD1 (6 bases). CDR3 length equals 15 residues. V gave up 1 base and J gave up 4 bases, with 13 bases separating them. Germline loops: CDR1 SGHDN, CDR2 FVKESK. Here the CDR3 reads CASSQVRGGSTEAFF. The DNA for the CDR3 is TGTGCCAGCAGCCAAGTTAGGGGGGGGAGCACTGAAGCTTTCTTT. Complete variable domain (other parts from reference TRBV14 and TRBJ1-1): EAGVTQFPSHSVIEKGQTVTLRCDPISGHDNLYWYRRVMGKEIKFLLHFVKESKQDESGMPNNRFLAERTGGTYSTLKVQPAELEDSGVYFCASSQVRGGSTEAFFGQGTRLTVV.